One and the same sample provided the 26 T cell receptor beta chains below, sequenced in a study of OX40 agonist ivuxolimab in advanced cancers. Sequencing was performed with immunoSEQ multiplex PCR; in TCRdb, only in-frame clones are kept and a portion is missing. The sample contains roughly 63,000 clones, about 85% of which appear only once. Sample: CD4+ or CD8+ T cells sorted from blood, taken in a trial of the OX40 agonist ivuxolimab. The source is an adult with an advanced solid tumor such as melanoma, head and neck, liver or kidney cancer.

This sequence joins TRBV2 and TRBJ1-4; 7 bases fit TRBD1. The CDR3 spans 15 residues. The V segment lost 4 bases and the J segment 1 base; nucleotides outside the gene matches: 3. CDR1 is SNHLY, CDR2 FYNNEI, per germline. CDR3 DNA sequence: TGTGCCAGCAGTGTACAGGGGCAAACTAATGAAAAACTGTTTTTT. It is translated as CASSVQGQTNEKLFF.

The rearrangement joins TRBV27 to TRBJ2-1; possible D gene TRBD2, 5 bases. The CDR3 covers 15 residues. Germline V gene data show CDR1 as MNHEY and CDR2 as SMNVEV (reference sequence). V lost 5 bases to trimming and J lost 8 bases, with 19 bases between them. The CDR3 sequence: CASSRSGVRRHEQFF. The CDR3 DNA is TGTGCCAGCAGTAGATCCGGTGTCAGGAGGCATGAGCAGTTCTTC.

The chain joins TRBV18 to TRBJ1-1; D uncertain. The CDR3 has 15 residues. With 6 bases removed from V and 1 base from J, the gap between germline ends came to 15 bases. The germline CDR1 and CDR2 sequences are KGHSH and LQKENI. The CDR3 sequence: CASSLGAGWNTEAFF. The CDR3 coding sequence is TGTGCCAGCTCCCTAGGCGCAGGATGGAACACTGAAGCTTTCTTT.

In this sample, this clone turned up once. This rearrangement joins TRBV18 to TRBJ1-3, with unresolved D. This CDR3 region has 16 residues. The germline CDR1 and CDR2 sequences are KGHSH and LQKENI. The V and J ends lost 5 bases and 0 bases respectively, with 14 bases between them. CDR3 protein: CASSFRNVGSGNTIYF. CDR3 DNA sequence: TGTGCCAGCTCATTCCGTAACGTTGGCTCTGGAAACACCATATATTTT.

This clone has a single count. The chain couples TRBV10-2 to TRBJ1-5; TRBD1 is a possible D gene (5 bases). The CDR3 has 14 amino acids. From germline, CDR1 is WSHSY and CDR2 SAAADI. V was shortened by 4 bases and J by 3 bases, with 10 bases between the two germline ends. As DNA, the CDR3 is TGCGCCAGCAGTGGGGGCAGATTCAATCAGCCCCAGCATTTT. Its protein product is CASSGGRFNQPQHF.

The J gene is TRBJ1-1, the V gene TRBV18; D gene uncertain. CDR3 length: 15 residues. Germline CDR1 is KGHSH and CDR2 is LQKENI. Trimming removed 3 bases at V and 0 bases at J, with 11 bases between. CDR3 sequence reads: CASSPIWPLNTEAFF. For the CDR3, the DNA is TGTGCCAGCTCACCTATTTGGCCTCTGAACACTGAAGCTTTCTTT.

This chain connects TRBV6-1 to TRBJ2-5, with TRBD2 as a possible D gene (7 bases). The V gene's germline CDR1 is MNHNS and CDR2 SASEGT. The CDR3 has 13 amino acids. The V end lost 6 bases, the J end lost 4 bases, and 12 bases lay between the germline ends. In DNA form, the CDR3 reads TGTGCCAGCAGACGGGGGGCGGCAGAGACCCAGTACTTC. Amino acid sequence: CASRRGAAETQYF.

V is TRBV21-1 and J is TRBJ1-5; the table's D gene call, TRBD1, was not cross checked with the DNA. TRBV21-1 is flagged as a pseudogene. CDR3 length: 18 residues. This chain's CDR3 is CASRTILLGQNGRQPQHF. CDR3 sequence (DNA): TGTGCCAGCAGAACGATACTCCTTGGACAAAACGGACGGCAGCCCCAGCATTTT.

The rearrangement joins TRBV19 to TRBJ1-6, with 9 bases that match TRBD1. The CDR3 sequence is 14 residues long. Germline lookup yields CDR1 LNHDA and CDR2 SQIVND (reference sequence). Losses at the gene ends were 9 bases for V and 6 bases for J; bases not matched to a gene: 6. CDR3 loop: CASHRGLGNSPLHF. The CDR3 bases are TGTGCCAGCCACAGGGGGCTCGGTAATTCACCCCTCCACTTT. Drawing the rest from reference TRBV19 and TRBJ1-6, the complete variable domain is DGGITQSPKYLFRKEGQNVTLSCEQNLNHDAMYWYRQDPGQGLRLIYYSQIVNDFQKGDIAEGYSVSREKKESFPLTVTSAQKNPTAFYLCASHRGLGNSPLHFGNGTRLTVT.

This clone appeared a single time. The V gene is TRBV19, the J gene TRBJ1-2; D unclear. The CDR3 is 14 amino acids. The V and J ends lost 3 bases and 2 bases respectively, with 10 bases between them. Germline CDR1 reads LNHDA; CDR2 reads SQIVND (reference sequence). The CDR3 spells CASSIGGRNYGYTF. CDR3 nucleotides: TGTGCCAGTAGTATCGGAGGCCGAAACTATGGCTACACCTTC.

V is TRBV2 and J is TRBJ2-1; no clear D. The CDR3 totals 15 residues. V lost 3 bases to trimming and J lost 8 bases, with 17 bases between them. Germline loops: CDR1 SNHLY, CDR2 FYNNEI. Written as DNA, the CDR3 is TGTGCCAGCAGTGATTCACGTGCCCTCAATCATGAGCAGTTCTTC. It specifies CASSDSRALNHEQFF.

The chain has TRBV2 and TRBJ2-7, with 12 bases matching TRBD2. The germline gives CDR1 SNHLY, CDR2 FYNNEI. Trimming removed 4 bases from V and 3 bases from J; junction bases left unmatched: 1. The CDR3 is 14 residues long. In DNA, the CDR3 is TGTGCCAGCAGTGGGACTAGCGGGAACTACGAGCAGTACTTC. Its protein is CASSGTSGNYEQYF.

This clone was seen more than once but under ten times. The chain is built from TRBV5-1 and TRBJ1-6, with D possibly matching TRBD1 (5 bases). The CDR3 is 15 residues long. Looked up from germline, CDR1 is SGHRS and CDR2 is YFSETQ. V was pared by 4 bases and J by 1 base, with 9 bases between. The CDR3 coding sequence is TGCGCCAGCAGCGCAGGGTTGTCCTATAATTCACCCCTCCACTTT. Encoded protein: CASSAGLSYNSPLHF. Full variable domain (outside the CDR3, taken from reference TRBV5-1 and TRBJ1-6): KAGVTQTPRYLIKTRGQQVTLSCSPISGHRSVSWYQQTPGQGLQFLFEYFSETQRNKGNFPGRFSGRQFSNSRSEMNVSTLELGDSALYLCASSAGLSYNSPLHFGNGTRLTVT.

The chain uses TRBV10-2 and TRBJ1-2; D is possibly TRBD1 (5 bases). The V gene's germline CDR1 is WSHSY and CDR2 SAAADI. The CDR3 is made up of 11 amino acids. V was trimmed by 5 bases and J by 8 bases, leaving 9 bases between them. The CDR3, as DNA: TGCGCCAGCAGTACCACAGGAGGCTACACCTTC. This gives the protein CASSTTGGYTF.

This sequence joins TRBV25-1 and TRBJ2-3; D perhaps matches TRBD1 (6 bases). The CDR3 sequence is 14 residues long. Germline V gives CDR1 MGHDK, CDR2 SYGVNS. The germline V and J ends were trimmed by 8 bases and 0 bases, with 12 bases remaining between them. As DNA, the CDR3 is TGTGCCAGCCGCGGACAGACAAGCACAGATACGCAGTATTTT. Translating gives CASRGQTSTDTQYF.

This chain connects TRBV18 to TRBJ2-5; TRBD1 agrees at 9 bases. The J call may be in error: the DNA end matches TRBJ2-7 better. The CDR3 has 14 residues. CDR1 and CDR2 from the germline V gene are KGHSH and LQKENI. The CDR3 loop reads CASSSGQGTYEQYF. The CDR3 nucleotides are TGTGCCAGCTCATCGGGACAGGGAACCTACGAGCAGTACTTC.

The chain recombines TRBV5-6 with TRBJ1-4, with D perhaps TRBD1 (5 bases). The CDR3 runs 18 residues. Germline CDR1 reads SGHDT; CDR2 reads YYEEEE. The V and J ends lost 3 bases and 7 bases respectively, with 25 bases between them. The DNA of the CDR3 is TGTGCCAGCAGCTCGCGGGTCATGGGGCCAGTCCTACGTGAAAAACTGTTTTTT. This encodes CASSSRVMGPVLREKLFF.

The chain is built from TRBV11-2 and TRBJ1-2; D gene ambiguous. With 5 bases removed from V and 3 bases from J, the gap between germline ends came to 7 bases. CDR1 and CDR2 (germline): SGHAT, FQNNGV. This CDR3 contains 12 residues. CDR3 nucleotides: TGTGCCAGCAGCCCCCGGGACTATGGCTACACCTTC. This sequence encodes CASSPRDYGYTF.

The chain uses TRBV9 and TRBJ2-7; TRBD2 matches 7 bases. V dropped 0 bases and J dropped 2; count of bases not matched to a gene: 5. Looked up from germline, CDR1 is SGDLS and CDR2 is YYNGEE. The CDR3 spans 15 residues. The CDR3 coding sequence is TGTGCCAGCAGCGTAGCTACGGGGGGACCCTACGAGCAGTACTTC. This encodes CASSVATGGPYEQYF.

The chain has TRBV19 and TRBJ1-2, with D perhaps TRBD1 (5 bases). Germline CDR1 and CDR2: LNHDA and SQIVND (reference sequence). The CDR3 sequence is 15 residues long. Trimming stripped 3 bases from V and 3 bases from J, with 14 bases between. The CDR3 here is CASSIGRPGDYGYTF. The CDR3, as DNA: TGTGCCAGTAGTATTGGACGGCCGGGGGACTATGGCTACACCTTC.

The genes are TRBV4-1 and TRBJ1-3; D perhaps matches TRBD1 (6 bases). The CDR3 has 15 amino acids. Trimming removed 3 bases at V and 7 bases at J, with 16 bases between. CDR1 is MGHRA, CDR2 YSYEKL, per germline. The CDR3 is CASSHTRPRGNTIYF. The CDR3 nucleotides read TGCGCCAGCAGCCATACCCGGCCAAGGGGGAACACCATATATTTT.

V gene TRBV7-8 combines with J gene TRBJ1-5, with no clear D. CDR1 and CDR2 from the germline V gene are SGHVS and FQNEAQ. This CDR3 comprises 15 residues. The V gene lost 1 base and the J gene lost 4 bases, with 11 bases spanning the gap. The CDR3 DNA reads as TGTGCCAGCAGCTTAGGGGTCCTAATAAATCAGCCCCAGCATTTT. This encodes CASSLGVLINQPQHF.

The CDR3 protein is CASSRHLRGQGAKRTEAFF. The CDR3 DNA sequence: TGCGCCAGCAGCCGACACCTCCGGGGACAGGGGGCGAAAAGGACTGAAGCTTTCTTT. This chain joins TRBV4-1 and TRBJ1-1; 12 nucleotides align to TRBD1. The CDR3 runs to 19 residues. Germline trimming cut 4 bases from V and 5 bases from J; bases unmatched to any gene: 17. From germline, CDR1 is MGHRA and CDR2 YSYEKL.

The chain is built from TRBV4-1 and TRBJ2-3, with a weak D call TRBD1 (5 bases). The CDR3 consists of 15 residues. The germline V and J ends were trimmed by 0 bases and 2 bases, with 9 bases remaining between them. Germline CDR1 is MGHRA and CDR2 is YSYEKL. CDR3 amino acids: CASSQEVGPTDTQYF. Here the CDR3 DNA reads TGCGCCAGCAGCCAAGAGGTGGGGCCCACAGATACGCAGTATTTT.

With regard to this clone: Different DNA sequences within this sample yield the same CDR3. CDR3: CASSPTALQGVSNQPQHF. DNA for the CDR3: TGTGCCAGCAGTCCAACCGCCCTCCAGGGGGTTAGTAATCAGCCCCAGCATTTT. The V gene is TRBV4-2, the J gene TRBJ1-5; 7 positions agree with TRBD1. With V trimmed by 6 bases and J by 4 bases, 18 bases remained unmatched. Germline V gene lookup returns CDR1 LGHNA and CDR2 YNFKEQ. The CDR3 is 18 amino acids.

This sequence joins TRBV7-6 and TRBJ2-5; 9 positions agree with TRBD1. Germline values: CDR1 SGHVS, CDR2 FNYEAQ. This CDR3 has 14 amino acids. V trimming: 0 bases; J trimming: 4 bases; junction bases outside the gene matches: 0. The CDR3 DNA reads TGTGCCAGCAGCTTAGCGGGACAGGGAGAGACCCAGTACTTC. Translated: CASSLAGQGETQYF.